Shown below are 2 T cell receptor beta chains from a single sample sequenced in a study of cytomegalovirus exposure and HLA in healthy donors. The primer mix had 60 Vbeta and 13 Jbeta primers. TCRdb's table, derived via immunoSEQ multiplex PCR, lists solely in-frame clones and lacks some. Altogether 170,000 or so clones are present, 78% being singletons, with the ten largest covering about 13%. Source material: PBMCs. The receptors come from a woman in her fifties or sixties in good health and CMV-seropositive.

The chain has TRBV6-1 and TRBJ2-7; TRBD1 might be the D (6 bases). V lost 6 bases, J lost 2 bases, and 17 bases lay in between. The CDR3 is 15 residues long. Germline V CDR1 and CDR2: MNHNS, SASEGT. The CDR3 sequence is CASSVTGLSPYEQYF. CDR3 DNA sequence: TGTGCCAGCAGCGTTACAGGGCTATCCCCCTACGAGCAGTACTTC.

V usage is TRBV4-1 and J usage is TRBJ1-1; D not resolved. In germline, CDR1 is MGHRA, CDR2 YSYEKL. The CDR3 covers 15 residues. V lost 0 bases and J 5 bases, leaving 13 bases between the germline ends. In DNA form, the CDR3 reads TGCGCCAGCAGCCAAGATACGGGGATCGAGACTGAAGCTTTCTTT. This sequence encodes CASSQDTGIETEAFF.